Below are 23 T cell receptor beta chains sequenced from a single sample in a study of blood T cell repertoires in COVID-19. This table comes from immunoSEQ multiplex PCR, and its TCRdb copy is limited to in-frame clones, with some not included. Among approximately 240,000 clones listed, 84% were seen once. The sample taken for sequencing was peripheral blood. The receptor set was obtained from a middle-aged woman who had recovered from COVID-19.

The V call is TRBV9, the J call TRBJ2-7; tentative D call: TRBD1 (6 bases). The CDR3 contains 15 residues. Trimming shortened V by 0 bases and J by 3 bases, and 13 bases separated the two germline ends. Germline V gene lookup returns CDR1 SGDLS and CDR2 YYNGEE. The CDR3 DNA sequence: TGTGCCAGCAGCGTAGGTCCACAGGGATTCTACGAGCAGTACTTC. Encoded protein: CASSVGPQGFYEQYF.

V usage is TRBV19 and J usage is TRBJ2-1; 7 nucleotides match TRBD2. The V and J ends lost 1 base and 8 bases, in that order; junction bases with no gene match: 8. The CDR3 consists of 15 residues. From germline, CDR1 is LNHDA and CDR2 SQIVND (reference sequence). The CDR3 reads CASSIGEGFIDEQFF. The CDR3 DNA sequence: TGTGCCAGTAGTATAGGGGAGGGATTCATCGATGAGCAGTTCTTC.

J is TRBJ1-1 and V is TRBV11-2, with D unresolved. Per germline, CDR1 SGHAT and CDR2 FQNNGV. Trimming shortened V by 3 bases and J by 7 bases, and 9 bases separated the two germline ends. The CDR3 contains 12 residues. CDR3 sequence: CASSFTGREAFF. The DNA for the CDR3 is TGTGCCAGCAGCTTCACGGGTCGTGAAGCTTTCTTT. Full variable domain (outside the CDR3, taken from reference TRBV11-2 and TRBJ1-1): EAGVAQSPRYKIIEKRQSVAFWCNPISGHATLYWYQQILGQGPKLLIQFQNNGVVDDSQLPKDRFSAERLKGVDSTLKIQPAKLEDSAVYLCASSFTGREAFFGQGTRLTVV.

The chain links TRBV30 to TRBJ1-1; perhaps TRBD1 as D (5 bases). Trimming took off 5 bases at V and 1 base at J, with 17 bases between the two ends. The germline CDR1 and CDR2 sequences are GTSNPN and SVGIG (reference sequence). The CDR3 is made up of 15 amino acids. In DNA, the CDR3 is TGTGCCTGGGGTCCCGGGCGTACAGGGAACACTGAAGCTTTCTTT. Translation gives CAWGPGRTGNTEAFF.

The chain carries TRBV6-1 and TRBJ2-7, with D possibly matching TRBD1 (5 bases). The CDR3 is 17 residues long. Germline CDR1 and CDR2: MNHNS and SASEGT. Trimming removed 4 bases at V and 2 bases at J, with 21 bases between. CDR3: CASSVPRTLNYPYEQYF. The CDR3 nucleotides read TGTGCCAGCAGTGTCCCTCGGACACTAAATTATCCCTACGAGCAGTACTTC.

The chain uses TRBV5-4 and TRBJ1-1; maybe TRBD1 (5 bases). V lost 0 bases, J lost 6 bases, and 12 bases lay in between. The germline CDR1 and CDR2 sequences are SGHNT and YYREEE (reference sequence). The CDR3 sequence is 14 residues long. The CDR3 spells CASSLESRTPEAFF. Here the CDR3 DNA reads TGTGCCAGCAGCTTGGAATCCCGGACACCTGAAGCTTTCTTT.

This chain connects TRBV5-1 to TRBJ1-6; 9 nucleotides agree with TRBD1. V lost 4 bases, J lost 4 bases, and 9 bases stayed unmatched. Germline V gene data show CDR1 as SGHRS and CDR2 as YFSETQ. There are 17 residues in the CDR3. The CDR3 bases are TGCGCCAGCAGCACAACCGGGACAGGGAAGTATAATTCACCCCTCCACTTT. It encodes CASSTTGTGKYNSPLHF.

The genes are TRBV6-5 and TRBJ1-1; 7 bases fit TRBD1. J lost 5 bases, V lost 1 base, and 4 bases had no gene match. The CDR3 is 14 amino acids. CDR1 and CDR2 from the germline V gene are MNHEY and SVGAGI. The DNA of the CDR3 is TGTGCCAGCAGTTACTTGGACAGGCGGACTGAAGCTTTCTTT. Residues: CASSYLDRRTEAFF.

In DNA, the CDR3 is TGTGCCAGCAGCTTAGCGGGTAACGGAAACACCATATATTTT. Its translation: CASSLAGNGNTIYF. This chain uses TRBV13 with TRBJ1-3, with D unresolved. Germline V CDR1 and CDR2: PRHDT, FYEKMQ (reference sequence). Trimming removed 1 base from V and 4 bases from J, with 8 bases in between. CDR3 length equals 14 residues.

This clone appeared once. The chain uses TRBV7-2 and TRBJ1-5, with TRBD1 matching over 7 bases. Per the germline V gene, CDR1 is SGHTA and CDR2 is FQGNSA. J was trimmed by 3 bases and V by 1 base; bases with no gene match: 3. This CDR3 comprises 15 residues. The CDR3 region has the DNA TGTGCCAGCAGCTTAGGGGGACAGCACAATCAGCCCCAGCATTTT. Its protein is CASSLGGQHNQPQHF.

The chain couples TRBV3-1 (or the pseudogene TRBV3-2) to TRBJ2-5; 9 positions agree with TRBD1. The CDR3 has 16 residues. Germline-derived CDR1 and CDR2 are LGHDT and YNNKEL (reference sequence). The V and J ends lost 6 bases and 5 bases, in that order; junction bases with no gene match: 13. CDR3 sequence: CASSRYRDRASETQYF. CDR3 DNA sequence: TGTGCCAGCAGTAGATACCGGGACAGGGCCTCGGAGACCCAGTACTTC.

This clone was seen just once. The CDR3 nucleotides read TGTGCCACCAGTGCCGGACAGGGTCGTGGCTACACCTTC. Residues: CATSAGQGRGYTF. V and J are TRBV24-1 and TRBJ1-2; 8 nucleotides agree with TRBD1. Unmatched junction bases numbered 5, after V lost 5 bases and J lost 7 bases. There are 13 residues in the CDR3. Germline-derived CDR1 and CDR2 are KGHDR and SFDVKD.

This chain connects TRBV7-2 to TRBJ1-3; 7 nucleotides match TRBD1. The V gene end was trimmed by 7 bases and the J gene end by 0 bases; junction bases not matched to a gene: 12. The CDR3 is 17 amino acids. CDR1 and CDR2 (germline): SGHTA, FQGNSA. The CDR3 DNA reads as TGTGCCAGCAACCCCCTACCAGGGGGAATCTCTGGAAACACCATATATTTT. Residues: CASNPLPGGISGNTIYF.

CDR3 nucleotides: TGTGCCAGCAGCTACGGACAGGGTAACGCGGATGAGCAGTTCTTC. Translating gives CASSYGQGNADEQFF. The chain combines TRBV7-9 with TRBJ2-1, with 8 bases identical to TRBD1. CDR1 is SEHNR and CDR2 is FQNEAQ in the germline V gene (reference sequence). J lost 8 bases, V lost 4 bases, and 10 bases had no gene match. The CDR3 runs to 15 residues. Based on the CDR3 plus reference TRBV7-9 and TRBJ2-1, the full variable domain is DTGVSQNPRHKITKRGQNVTFRCDPISEHNRLYWYRQTLGQGPEFLTYFQNEAQLEKSRLLSDRFSAERPKGSFSTLEIQRTEQGDSAMYLCASSYGQGNADEQFFGPGTRLTVL.

The rearrangement uses TRBV5-1 and TRBJ2-1, with 11 bases matching TRBD1. J was trimmed by 5 bases and V by 2 bases; bases with no gene match: 6. The CDR3 covers 16 residues. The germline CDR1 and CDR2 sequences are SGHRS and YFSETQ. The CDR3 sequence: CASSFPWDRGNNEQFF. CDR3 coding DNA: TGCGCCAGCAGCTTCCCTTGGGACAGGGGGAACAATGAGCAGTTCTTC. Full variable domain (missing parts from reference TRBV5-1 and TRBJ2-1): KAGVTQTPRYLIKTRGQQVTLSCSPISGHRSVSWYQQTPGQGLQFLFEYFSETQRNKGNFPGRFSGRQFSNSRSEMNVSTLELGDSALYLCASSFPWDRGNNEQFFGPGTRLTVL.

The CDR3 here is CASSPSLAGNEQFF. The CDR3 nucleotides read TGTGCCAGCAGCCCGTCACTAGCGGGCAATGAGCAGTTCTTC. The chain couples TRBV4-2 to TRBJ2-1; 9 positions agree with TRBD2. Germline CDR1 and CDR2: LGHNA and YNFKEQ. The CDR3 totals 14 residues. Trimming took 4 bases from V and 6 from J; bases not matched to a gene: 4.

CDR3 loop: CASSLGDTQYF. The CDR3 DNA follows: TGCGCCAGCAGCCTCGGAGATACGCAGTATTTT. The genes are TRBV5-1 and TRBJ2-3; no firm D call. The CDR3 covers 11 residues. CDR1 SGHRS and CDR2 YFSETQ come from the germline V gene. Deletions cut 4 bases from V and 5 bases from J, with 5 bases between.

The chain has TRBV29-1 and TRBJ2-3, with 7 bases identical to TRBD1. The ends lost 2 bases at V and 2 bases at J; junction bases unmatched: 13. Germline-derived CDR1 and CDR2 are SQVTM and ANQGSEA. The CDR3 has 17 residues. The CDR3 DNA sequence: TGCAGCGTTGAATCTACTGTCCCAGGGGGACCCACAGATACGCAGTATTTT. Encoded protein: CSVESTVPGGPTDTQYF.

The V call is TRBV2, the J call TRBJ1-1, with a tentative D call TRBD1 (6 bases). The CDR3 has 15 amino acids. The V gene's germline CDR1 is SNHLY and CDR2 FYNNEI. Trimming removed 2 bases from V and 3 bases from J, with 13 bases in between. CDR3 sequence reads: CASSEISRGDTEAFF. The CDR3 DNA reads TGTGCCAGCAGTGAAATCTCCAGGGGAGACACTGAAGCTTTCTTT.

The rearrangement links TRBV28 to TRBJ2-5; TRBD2 agrees at 9 bases. This CDR3 is built from 15 residues. From germline, CDR1 is MDHEN and CDR2 SYDVKM. V shed 6 bases and J 5 bases; nucleotides not matched to a gene: 10. CDR3 DNA: TGTGCCAGCAGCCGAACCCTAGCGGGGACGGAGACCCAGTACTTC. Protein product: CASSRTLAGTETQYF.

The gene calls are TRBV2 and TRBJ2-7; TRBD2 agrees at 8 bases. The V gene end was trimmed by 2 bases and the J gene end by 6 bases; junction bases not matched to a gene: 6. This CDR3 region has 14 residues. Germline V lookup: CDR1 SNHLY, CDR2 FYNNEI. In nucleotides, the CDR3 is TGTGCCAGCAGTGAATGGGCGGGGGGACTCGAGCAGTACTTC. It translates to CASSEWAGGLEQYF.

This chain joins TRBV5-6 and TRBJ2-3, with D unresolved. Germline V lookup: CDR1 SGHDT, CDR2 YYEEEE. The CDR3 is 16 residues long. V was shortened by 0 bases and J by 0 bases, with 11 bases between the two germline ends. CDR3 sequence: CASSLGVRSSTDTQYF. The CDR3 region has the DNA TGTGCCAGCAGCTTGGGCGTCCGTTCTAGCACAGATACGCAGTATTTT.

V and J are TRBV9 and TRBJ2-1, with 7 bases aligning to TRBD2. Germline CDR1 reads SGDLS; CDR2 reads YYNGEE. This CDR3 has 14 residues. V was clipped by 0 bases and J by 6 bases; unmatched bases: 3. The CDR3 sequence: CASSVAGGVNEQFF. Written as DNA, the CDR3 is TGTGCCAGCAGCGTAGCGGGGGGTGTCAATGAGCAGTTCTTC. The full variable domain, rest sourced from reference TRBV9 and TRBJ2-1, is DSGVTQTPKHLITATGQRVTLRCSPRSGDLSVYWYQQSLDQGLQFLIQYYNGEERAKGNILERFSAQQFPDLHSELNLSSLELGDSALYFCASSVAGGVNEQFFGPGTRLTVL.